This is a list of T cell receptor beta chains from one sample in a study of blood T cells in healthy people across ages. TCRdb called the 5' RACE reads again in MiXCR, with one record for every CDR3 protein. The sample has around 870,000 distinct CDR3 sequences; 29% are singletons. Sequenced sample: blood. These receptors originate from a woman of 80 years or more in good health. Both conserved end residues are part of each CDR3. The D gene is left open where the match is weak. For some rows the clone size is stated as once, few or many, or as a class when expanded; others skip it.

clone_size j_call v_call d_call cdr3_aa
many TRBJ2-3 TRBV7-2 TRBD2 CASSLGSGAGGPTDTQYF
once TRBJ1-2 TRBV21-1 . CASSKVNPYFAAGRDYGYTF
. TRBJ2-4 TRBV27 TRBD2 CAGTNAGTSKQYF
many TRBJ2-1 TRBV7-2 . CASSLVWLSPSSYNEQFF
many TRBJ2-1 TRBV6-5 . CASSYKGSRNEQFF
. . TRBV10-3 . CATARPPQETQYF
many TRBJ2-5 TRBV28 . CASTLSGGRVETQYF
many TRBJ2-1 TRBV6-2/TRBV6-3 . CASRRDRYNEQFF
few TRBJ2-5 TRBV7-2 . CASSQVGRVRRETQYF
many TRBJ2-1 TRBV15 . CATSTPGSASYNEQFF